This T cell receptor beta chain emerged from a study of cytomegalovirus exposure and HLA in healthy donors. Overall study context: A prior analysis found 117 million unique TCR beta sequences from 150 million to 200 million T cells. Study outcomes and limitations: It emerged from a later analysis that several of the most significant clusters appeared to be linked to common viral pathogens.

Remarks on this clone: Its antigen is not identified. At one boundary the junction diverges from the germline segment, which might be a read error.

PCR primers comprised 60 Vbeta and 13 Jbeta primers. Assay used: immunoSEQ multiplex PCR; TCRdb lists only in-frame clones, some missing. This table holds fewer than 200,000 clones, 60% to 80% found once. CDR3 size: 15 residues. Per the germline V gene, CDR1 is MNHEY and CDR2 is SMNVEV (reference sequence). This sequence originates from a man aged 35 to 55 in good health and CMV-seropositive. The sequenced sample was PBMCs. This chain connects TRBV27 to TRBJ2-6, with D tentatively TRBD1 (5 bases). The CDR3 region has the DNA TGTGCCAGCAGTTTAGACTTCTCTGGGGCCAACGGCCTGACTTTC. Its translation: CASSLDFSGANGLTF.